Below, 5 T cell receptor beta chains from the same sample are listed, as sequenced in a study of T cell responses to AZD1222 COVID-19 vaccine. Profiling relied on immunoSEQ multiplex PCR, and the TCRdb table lists in-frame clones only, not all of them. Among over 85,000 clones listed, 84% were seen once. The sample was peripheral blood, taken on day 0 of AZD1222 vaccination. Receptors originate from an adult in good health.

The genes are TRBV15 and TRBJ2-3; unclear D gene. This CDR3 contains 13 residues. In germline, CDR1 is LNHNV, CDR2 YYDKDF (reference sequence). Trimming cost V 1 base and J 4 bases, with 6 bases left between them. Here the CDR3 DNA reads TGTGCCACCAGCAGAGTATCGGCAGATACGCAGTATTTT. It encodes CATSRVSADTQYF.

V usage is TRBV4-3 and J usage is TRBJ1-3; D remains ambiguous. CDR1 is LGHNA, CDR2 YSLEER, per germline. The V and J ends lost 4 bases and 0 bases respectively, with 10 bases between them. The CDR3 contains 15 residues. The CDR3 sequence: CASSRAAGSGNTIYF. CDR3 DNA: TGCGCCAGCAGCCGCGCGGCGGGCTCTGGAAACACCATATATTTT.

The rearrangement uses TRBV4-1 and TRBJ2-3, with TRBD1 matching over 7 bases. The CDR3 is 17 amino acids. Trimming at V came to 1 base and at J to 0 bases, leaving 7 bases not matched to a gene. The germline V gene encodes CDR1 MGHRA and CDR2 YSYEKL. Here the CDR3 reads CASSQVQTGSSTDTQYF. For the CDR3, the DNA is TGCGCCAGCAGCCAAGTCCAGACAGGGTCTAGCACAGATACGCAGTATTTT.

The chain recombines TRBV7-2 with TRBJ1-5; no firm D call. CDR3 size: 16 residues. V was clipped by 0 bases and J by 2 bases, with 11 bases between them. CDR1 is SGHTA, CDR2 FQGNSA, per germline. The CDR3 DNA is TGTGCCAGCAGCTTAGCTCCCAATAGGGGCAATCAGCCCCAGCATTTT. Its translation is CASSLAPNRGNQPQHF.

This clone was seen a handful of times. The rearrangement joins TRBV7-3 to TRBJ2-7; no reliable D call. The CDR3 length is 13 residues. Germline values: CDR1 SGHTA, CDR2 FQGTGA. The V gene lost 1 base and the J gene lost 6 bases, with 10 bases spanning the gap. The CDR3 loop reads CASSLIGSSEQYF. CDR3 nucleotide sequence: TGTGCCAGCAGCTTAATTGGCTCTTCCGAGCAGTACTTC.